Below are 30 T cell receptor beta chains sequenced from a single sample in a study of spatial heterogeneity in lung cancer. General study points: The number of expanded tumor alpha and beta chains correlated with mutation number.

No antigen has been identified for these receptors. TCRdb reprocessed the 5' RACE reads via MiXCR and lists one record per CDR3 protein. The table lists under 7,500 distinct CDR3 sequences, about an eighth of them singletons. Time point described: sample taken at primary tumor resection. This material consisted of lung tumor tissue, taken at surgery. These receptors were collected from a female donor with early-stage non-small cell lung cancer.

This clonotype is medium-sized (0.01 to 0.1%) in the sample. The chain combines TRBV5-1 with TRBJ1-5; 7 nucleotides agree with TRBD1. The ends lost 4 bases at V and 7 bases at J; junction bases unmatched: 8. This CDR3 region has 14 residues. Germline CDR1 SGHRS, CDR2 YFSETQ. CDR3 DNA sequence: TGCGCCAGCAGCGACGGAACAGGGGACCAGCCCCAGCATTTT. Translation gives CASSDGTGDQPQHF.

Judged by abundance, this clonotype is medium-sized. The gene calls are TRBV27 and TRBJ1-6; TRBD1 matches 9 bases. The germline V gene encodes CDR1 MNHEY and CDR2 SMNVEV (reference sequence). CDR3 length: 15 residues. With 7 bases clipped from V and 6 bases from J, the junction kept 7 bases outside the gene matches. The CDR3: CASKGQGIANSPLHF. The CDR3 nucleotides read TGTGCCAGCAAGGGACAGGGAATCGCTAATTCACCCCTCCACTTT.

By share of the sample, this clonotype is medium-sized. The chain recombines TRBV2 with TRBJ2-1; the match to TRBD1 covers 9 bases. Germline CDR1 is SNHLY and CDR2 is FYNNEI. The V segment lost 8 bases and the J segment 1 base; nucleotides outside the gene matches: 15. This CDR3 is 18 amino acids long. The CDR3 DNA is TGTGCCAGCCAAGATGTTGGTTTGGGACAGGGTTCCTACAATGAGCAGTTCTTC. As protein: CASQDVGLGQGSYNEQFF. Based on the CDR3 plus reference TRBV2 and TRBJ2-1, the full variable domain is EPEVTQTPSHQVTQMGQEVILRCVPISNHLYFYWYRQILGQKVEFLVSFYNNEISEKSEIFDDQFSVERPDGSNFTLKIRSTKLEDSAMYFCASQDVGLGQGSYNEQFFGPGTRLTVL.

By share, this clonotype counts as medium-sized. The rearrangement joins TRBV11-3 to TRBJ2-1; 9 nucleotides align to TRBD2. The V gene's germline CDR1 is SGHNT and CDR2 YENEEA. The V segment lost 1 base and the J segment 15 bases; nucleotides outside the gene matches: 7. This CDR3 comprises 13 residues. CDR3 nucleotide sequence: TGTGCCAGCAGCTTAGCTAATAGCGGGAGACCGTTCTTC. This encodes CASSLANSGRPFF.

By frequency in the sample, this clonotype is medium-sized. V is TRBV12-3 or TRBV12-4 and J is TRBJ2-1; TRBD2 aligns across 12 bases. J lost 8 bases, V lost 2 bases, and 16 bases had no gene match. The CDR3 covers 19 residues. The CDR3 DNA sequence: TGTGCCAGCAGTTTATCATTCGACGCTAGCGGGAGGGTTTTAGATGAGCAGTTCTTC. Amino acid sequence: CASSLSFDASGRVLDEQFF.

This clonotype is medium-sized. The chain uses TRBV4-2 and TRBJ2-1; D is ambiguous. Per germline, CDR1 LGHNA and CDR2 YNFKEQ. The CDR3 spans 14 residues. V lost 1 base and J lost 6, with 10 bases in between. This chain's CDR3 is CASSQANSGNEQFF. The CDR3 bases are TGTGCCAGCAGCCAAGCGAATTCCGGCAATGAGCAGTTCTTC.

This clonotype is labeled as medium-sized (0.01 to 0.1%). The chain recombines TRBV30 with TRBJ2-1, with D possibly being TRBD2 (6 bases). The CDR3 runs 16 residues. Germline V gene lookup returns CDR1 GTSNPN and CDR2 SVGIG (reference sequence). V shed 0 bases and J shed 5 bases, with 17 bases lying between them. The CDR3 loop reads CAWSVAGGGMHNEQFF. In DNA form, the CDR3 reads TGTGCCTGGAGTGTAGCGGGTGGGGGTATGCACAATGAGCAGTTCTTC.

This clonotype was seen at least ten times. Germline is not matched at one junction end, which may reflect a read error. The rearrangement links TRBV12-3 or TRBV12-4 to TRBJ2-1; D perhaps matches TRBD2 (5 bases). The CDR3 is 16 amino acids. The CDR3 region has the DNA TGTGCCATCAGTTTAGGTAGCCAGCGGATATACAATGAGCAGTTCTTC. This encodes CAISLGSQRIYNEQFF.

This clonotype ranks as medium-sized (0.01 to 0.1%). This chain joins TRBV18 and TRBJ2-2, with D perhaps TRBD1 or TRBD2 (6 bases each). Trimming pared 4 bases from V and 6 bases from J, leaving 21 bases between. This CDR3 is built from 17 residues. Per the germline V gene, CDR1 is KGHSH and CDR2 is LQKENI. CDR3 in amino acids: CASSQTTSQGGAGELFF. In DNA form, the CDR3 reads TGTGCCAGCTCACAGACTACCTCACAGGGAGGAGCCGGGGAGCTGTTTTTT. The whole variable domain, remainder taken from reference TRBV18 and TRBJ2-2, is NAGVMQNPRHLVRRRGQEARLRCSPMKGHSHVYWYRQLPEEGLKFMVYLQKENIIDESGMPKERFSAEFPKEGPSILRIQQVVRGDSAAYFCASSQTTSQGGAGELFFGEGSRLTVL.

By proportion, this clonotype is medium-sized. The J gene is TRBJ1-2, the V gene TRBV28; no firm D call. This CDR3 spans 11 amino acids. Germline CDR1 reads MDHEN; CDR2 reads SYDVKM. Trimming pared 6 bases from V and 2 bases from J, leaving 4 bases between. CDR3 amino acids: CASRTNYGYTF. The CDR3 DNA sequence: TGTGCCAGCAGAACGAACTATGGCTACACCTTC.

This clonotype was detected ten times or more. The rearrangement joins TRBV7-2 to TRBJ1-1; D is possibly TRBD1 (5 bases). Germline V gene lookup returns CDR1 SGHTA and CDR2 FQGNSA. Trimming removed 1 base at V and 8 bases at J, with 17 bases between. The CDR3 sequence is 15 residues long. CDR3 nucleotides: TGTGCCAGCAGCTTAGATATGGGGGGAGCCTCGGAAGCTTTCTTT. Residues: CASSLDMGGASEAFF.

By sample fraction, this clonotype is medium-sized. The chain is built from TRBV5-1 and TRBJ2-5; D gene ambiguous. The V end lost 4 bases, the J end lost 4 bases, and 14 bases lay between the germline ends. This CDR3 contains 14 residues. The germline V gene has CDR1 SGHRS and CDR2 YFSETQ. The CDR3: CASSVTGPPETQYF. The CDR3 DNA reads TGCGCCAGCAGCGTGACCGGCCCGCCAGAGACCCAGTACTTC. Filled out from reference TRBV5-1 and TRBJ2-5, the complete variable domain reads KAGVTQTPRYLIKTRGQQVTLSCSPISGHRSVSWYQQTPGQGLQFLFEYFSETQRNKGNFPGRFSGRQFSNSRSEMNVSTLELGDSALYLCASSVTGPPETQYFGPGTRLLVL.

Ten or more counts support this clonotype. This chain joins TRBV6-1 and TRBJ2-7, with D perhaps matching TRBD2 (6 bases). The CDR3 is 13 residues long. Trimming removed 7 bases from V and 1 base from J, with 11 bases in between. Per germline, CDR1 MNHNS and CDR2 SASEGT. The CDR3 here is CASTRDSSYEQYV. CDR3 in DNA: TGTGCCAGCACCCGGGACTCTTCCTACGAGCAGTACGTC.

This clonotype was recorded many times. The rearrangement joins TRBV7-2 to TRBJ2-1; D gene unclear. The germline V gene has CDR1 SGHTA and CDR2 FQGNSA. The CDR3 has 15 residues. Trimming left V 1 base short and J 5 bases short, with 12 bases between. This CDR3 is CASSLGALRNNEQFF. The DNA for the CDR3 is TGTGCCAGCAGCTTAGGGGCTTTGCGGAACAATGAGCAGTTCTTC.

This chain joins TRBV27 and TRBJ2-4; 7 positions agree with TRBD1. CDR1 is MNHEY and CDR2 is SMNVEV in the germline V gene (reference sequence). There are 15 residues in the CDR3. Losses at the gene ends were 6 bases for V and 0 bases for J; bases not matched to a gene: 5. The CDR3 sequence: CASSPTGRAKNIQYF. DNA for the CDR3: TGTGCCAGCAGCCCGACAGGGCGAGCCAAAAACATTCAGTACTTC.

Judged by abundance, this clonotype is medium-sized (0.01 to 0.1%). The chain employs TRBV2 and TRBJ2-7, with D perhaps TRBD2 (6 bases). The V and J ends lost 8 bases and 2 bases respectively, with 13 bases between them. Germline lookup yields CDR1 SNHLY and CDR2 FYNNEI. This CDR3 has 13 residues. This CDR3 is CASCLTGAYEQYV. In DNA, the CDR3 is TGTGCCAGCTGCTTGACGGGGGCCTACGAGCAGTACGTC.

This clonotype has a count of ten or more. The rearrangement uses TRBV24-1 and TRBJ2-1; 10 bases are a match to TRBD2. Trimming removed 3 bases from V and 7 bases from J; junction bases left unmatched: 8. Germline CDR1 KGHDR, CDR2 SFDVKD. This CDR3 contains 16 residues. CDR3 sequence (DNA): TGTGCCACCAGTGATAGAGCGGGAGGGCCGGGGAATGAGCAGTTCTTC. It yields the protein CATSDRAGGPGNEQFF.

This clonotype is medium-sized. The chain employs TRBV29-1 and TRBJ2-3; D possibly corresponds to TRBD2 (6 bases). The CDR3 loop spans 15 amino acids. Germline CDR1 reads SQVTM; CDR2 reads ANQGSEA. The V end lost 7 bases, the J end lost 0 bases, and 17 bases lay between the germline ends. The CDR3 DNA reads as TGCAGCGCCCGACCTAGCGCCAAGAGCACAGATACGCAGTATTTT. Encoded protein: CSARPSAKSTDTQYF.

This clonotype is medium-sized within its sample. V and J are TRBV12-3 or TRBV12-4 and TRBJ2-3; D not certain. Trimming removed 7 bases from V and 6 bases from J, with 11 bases in between. The CDR3 runs 12 residues. CDR3 bases: TGTGCCAGCACGGCGGATCCGGATACGCAGTATTTT. It codes for CASTADPDTQYF.

This clonotype was seen repeatedly, ten times or more. The V gene is TRBV30, the J gene TRBJ2-2, with 9 bases that match TRBD2. The length of the CDR3 is 16 residues. Germline CDR1 is GTSNPN and CDR2 is SVGIG (reference sequence). Germline trimming cut 1 base from V and 4 bases from J; bases unmatched to any gene: 7. The CDR3 bases are TGTGCCTGGAGTGACGCTCTAGCGGGACTCACCGGGGAGCTGTTTTTT. This gives the protein CAWSDALAGLTGELFF.

This clonotype is classed as medium-sized (0.01 to 0.1%). The chain joins TRBV5-1 to TRBJ2-3; D is tentatively TRBD1 or TRBD2 (5 bases each). With 2 bases removed from V and 0 bases from J, the gap between germline ends came to 13 bases. The germline CDR1 and CDR2 sequences are SGHRS and YFSETQ. The CDR3 length is 16 residues. The CDR3 DNA reads TGCGCCAGCAGCTTCGGATTCAGGGAGAGCACAGATACGCAGTATTTT. Residues: CASSFGFRESTDTQYF.

This clonotype was counted at least ten times. CDR3 in DNA: TGTGCCAGCAGCTATGGCACCGGGGAGCTGTTTTTT. This sequence encodes CASSYGTGELFF. The gene calls are TRBV7-3 and TRBJ2-2, with D hard to call. The CDR3 has 12 residues. The ends were cut back, 4 bases at V and 4 bases at J, with 4 bases in the middle. Germline CDR1 is SGHTA and CDR2 is FQGTGA.

By share, this clonotype ranks as medium-sized (0.01 to 0.1%). This chain links TRBV20-1 with TRBJ2-1; no clear D gene. V was pared by 0 bases and J by 5 bases, with 8 bases between. Looked up from germline, CDR1 is DFQATT and CDR2 is SNEGSKA (reference sequence). CDR3 length equals 13 residues. The DNA of the CDR3 is TGCAGTGCTAGAGATCCTAACCACAATGAGCAGTTCTTC. This sequence encodes CSARDPNHNEQFF.

This clonotype was seen ten or more times. The J gene is TRBJ2-1, the V gene TRBV20-1, with 13 positions matching TRBD2. J lost 7 bases, V lost 3 bases, and 12 bases had no gene match. The CDR3 has 17 residues. In germline, CDR1 is DFQATT, CDR2 SNEGSKA (reference sequence). Here the CDR3 DNA reads TGCAGTGCTAGGGCGCGAACTAGCGGGAGGGCGGGGAATGAGCAGTTCTTC. Translation: CSARARTSGRAGNEQFF.

By frequency in the sample, this clonotype is medium-sized. This chain uses TRBV5-1 with TRBJ2-1; 11 positions agree with TRBD2. The V and J ends lost 6 bases and 0 bases, in that order; junction bases with no gene match: 5. The CDR3 consists of 16 residues. The germline V gene encodes CDR1 SGHRS and CDR2 YFSETQ. The CDR3 region has the DNA TGCGCCAGCAAGGGGACTAGCGGAAGCTCCTACAATGAGCAGTTCTTC. Its protein is CASKGTSGSSYNEQFF.

This clonotype has a count of ten or more. This chain connects TRBV5-6 to TRBJ2-6, with a weak D call TRBD1 (5 bases). Germline CDR1 is SGHDT and CDR2 is YYEEEE. V lost 1 base to trimming and J lost 0 bases, with 8 bases between them. This CDR3 spans 16 amino acids. The CDR3 DNA reads TGTGCCAGCAGCTTGTGGGGCCGCTCTGGGGCCAACGTCCTGACTTTC. Encoded protein: CASSLWGRSGANVLTF.

By its share, this clonotype is large. V usage is TRBV28 and J usage is TRBJ2-7; 8 nucleotides line up with TRBD2. V lost 5 bases, J lost 7 bases, and 19 bases stayed unmatched. CDR3 size: 17 residues. Germline V gives CDR1 MDHEN, CDR2 SYDVKM. The DNA for the CDR3 is TGTGCCAGCAGTCCCAATTTTGGGGCTAGCGGGTTCAGGGAGCAGTACTTC. Translating it yields CASSPNFGASGFREQYF.

This clonotype was observed at least ten times. The J gene is TRBJ2-3, the V gene TRBV28, with D perhaps TRBD1 or TRBD2 (5 bases each). The CDR3 totals 16 residues. Germline-derived CDR1 and CDR2 are MDHEN and SYDVKM. V gave up 6 bases and J gave up 3 bases, with 19 bases separating them. This chain's CDR3 is CASRGWGSTRTDTQYF. The CDR3 DNA is TGTGCCAGCAGGGGGTGGGGGAGTACGCGTACAGATACGCAGTATTTT.

This clonotype was recorded many times. The chain carries TRBV5-6 and TRBJ1-2; 12 nucleotides agree with TRBD1. V lost 7 bases, J lost 8 bases, and 12 bases stayed unmatched. The CDR3 sequence is 15 residues long. The V gene's germline CDR1 is SGHDT and CDR2 YYEEEE. The CDR3 sequence is CASVSRGQGALGYTF. CDR3 DNA: TGTGCCAGCGTATCTAGGGGACAGGGGGCGTTGGGCTACACCTTC.

The chain joins TRBV5-1 to TRBJ2-2, with D tentatively TRBD1 (5 bases). CDR1 SGHRS and CDR2 YFSETQ come from the germline V gene. V was cut by 3 bases and J by 1 base, with 7 bases left in between. This CDR3 has 14 residues. CDR3 residues: CASSWGRNTGELFF. As DNA, the CDR3 is TGCGCCAGCAGCTGGGGCCGGAACACCGGGGAGCTGTTTTTT.